Below are 21 T cell receptor beta chains sequenced from a single sample in a study of blood T cell repertoires in COVID-19. Data came from immunoSEQ multiplex PCR; TCRdb stores just in-frame clones and leaves some out. This sample yields about 370,000 clones, of which more than 70% are seen a single time; approximately 3% belongs to the top ten. The sample taken for sequencing was peripheral blood. Receptors originate from a woman younger than 45 with COVID-19, enrolled during active disease.

On this clone: This specimen includes other DNA sequences encoding the same CDR3. The genes are TRBV6-2 or TRBV6-3 and TRBJ1-1; D might be TRBD1 (6 bases). The CDR3 loop spans 14 amino acids. The germline V and J ends were trimmed by 0 bases and 5 bases, with 10 bases remaining between them. Germline CDR1 reads MNHEY; CDR2 reads SVGEGT. CDR3 sequence reads: CASSYSGGRTEAFF. The CDR3 DNA follows: TGTGCCAGCAGTTACTCGGGGGGGCGAACTGAAGCTTTCTTT.

The chain recombines TRBV19 with TRBJ1-1, with D perhaps TRBD1 (5 bases). V lost 3 bases, J lost 1 base, and 12 bases lay in between. From germline, CDR1 is LNHDA and CDR2 SQIVND (reference sequence). The CDR3 contains 15 residues. The chain's CDR3 is CASSIHRGGNTEAFF. CDR3 sequence (DNA): TGTGCCAGTAGTATCCACCGGGGGGGGAACACTGAAGCTTTCTTT.

V and J are TRBV10-3 and TRBJ1-3; a possible D gene is TRBD1 (6 bases). This CDR3 comprises 18 residues. V lost 3 bases, J lost 0 bases, and 18 bases lay in between. Germline V gene sequence: CDR1 ENHRY, CDR2 SYGVKD. CDR3 region: CAISDPGARGHSGNTIYF. The DNA of the CDR3 is TGTGCCATCAGTGACCCCGGGGCCAGGGGACACTCTGGAAACACCATATATTTT.

The chain employs TRBV4-1 and TRBJ2-3, with TRBD2 matching 10 bases. Germline CDR1 is MGHRA and CDR2 is YSYEKL. This CDR3 has 17 residues. The ends lost 1 base at V and 5 bases at J; junction bases unmatched: 9. The CDR3 DNA follows: TGCGCCAGCAGCCAAGTCCCGCAGCGGGGGGGCATAGATACGCAGTATTTT. Protein: CASSQVPQRGGIDTQYF.

The gene calls are TRBV4-2 and TRBJ2-1, with 7 bases identical to TRBD2. The germline gives CDR1 LGHNA, CDR2 YNFKEQ. CDR3 length: 19 residues. Trimming took 0 bases from V and 4 from J; bases not matched to a gene: 15. The CDR3 DNA reads TGTGCCAGCAGCCAAGATTTATCGGGATGGCGGGAGAGTTACAATGAGCAGTTCTTC. Its protein product is CASSQDLSGWRESYNEQFF.

The chain employs TRBV6-2 or TRBV6-3 and TRBJ1-5; 12 positions match TRBD1. Looked up from germline, CDR1 is MNHEY and CDR2 is SVGEGT. The CDR3 totals 17 residues. The V and J ends lost 2 bases and 5 bases, in that order; junction bases with no gene match: 7. The CDR3 loop is CASSYRDRGRRDQPQHF. In nucleotides, the CDR3 is TGTGCCAGCAGTTACCGGGACAGGGGGCGTCGGGATCAGCCCCAGCATTTT.

A word on this clone: The sample holds other DNA sequences that translate to the same CDR3. This rearrangement joins TRBV28 to TRBJ2-1; D gene uncertain. CDR1 and CDR2 from the germline V gene are MDHEN and SYDVKM. The length of the CDR3 is 14 residues. With 3 bases removed from V and 1 base from J, the gap between germline ends came to 7 bases. The CDR3 DNA reads as TGTGCCAGCAGTTTTGGCGGTTCCTACAATGAGCAGTTCTTC. Amino acid sequence: CASSFGGSYNEQFF.

The chain combines TRBV4-1 with TRBJ1-6, with 8 bases matching TRBD1. There are 17 residues in the CDR3. J gave up 6 bases and V 1 base, and 8 bases lay outside the gene matches. CDR1 and CDR2 (germline): MGHRA, YSYEKL. The DNA for the CDR3 is TGCGCCAGCAGCCAAGCTGGACAGGGTCCTGGTAATTCACCCCTCCACTTT. This encodes CASSQAGQGPGNSPLHF.

The CDR3, as DNA: TGTGCCAGCAGTGAAGGCCAGTTCCTGTTCTATGGCTACACCTTC. Translation: CASSEGQFLFYGYTF. V gene TRBV2 combines with J gene TRBJ1-2, with D hard to call. V lost 1 base and J lost 4, with 13 bases in between. There are 15 residues in the CDR3. From germline, CDR1 is SNHLY and CDR2 FYNNEI.

In this sample, this clone turned up a few times. The chain has TRBV28 and TRBJ1-1; D ambiguous. Per germline, CDR1 MDHEN and CDR2 SYDVKM. Trimming pared 6 bases from V and 0 bases from J, leaving 11 bases between. This CDR3 region has 14 residues. CDR3 sequence: CASRIHEMNTEAFF. DNA for the CDR3: TGTGCCAGCAGGATTCATGAGATGAACACTGAAGCTTTCTTT.

The chain has TRBV13 and TRBJ2-5; D gene uncertain. Germline CDR1 is PRHDT and CDR2 is FYEKMQ (reference sequence). V lost 3 bases, J lost 4 bases, and 9 bases lay in between. The CDR3 totals 13 residues. In nucleotides, the CDR3 is TGTGCCAGCAGCTTCGGGTCGGGAGAGACCCAGTACTTC. Residues: CASSFGSGETQYF.

This clone was counted once. The chain uses TRBV14 and TRBJ1-1; tentatively, D is TRBD1 (5 bases). The V end lost 0 bases, the J end lost 0 bases, and 14 bases lay between the germline ends. Germline CDR1 is SGHDN and CDR2 is FVKESK. CDR3 length: 17 amino acids. The CDR3 coding sequence is TGTGCCAGCAGCCAAGATTTAGGGCCGGGGGTGAACACTGAAGCTTTCTTT. Protein product: CASSQDLGPGVNTEAFF.

The chain uses TRBV18 and TRBJ2-3; 10 bases agree with TRBD2. The V segment lost 8 bases and the J segment 4 bases; nucleotides outside the gene matches: 15. The CDR3 has 17 amino acids. Per germline, CDR1 KGHSH and CDR2 LQKENI. The CDR3 loop reads CASTRLAGSTRADTQYF. CDR3 nucleotides: TGTGCCAGCACGAGACTAGCGGGCTCAACGCGGGCAGATACGCAGTATTTT.

V is TRBV5-8 and J is TRBJ1-5, with 8 bases fitting TRBD1. Germline loops: CDR1 SGHTS, CDR2 YDEGEE. The V gene end was trimmed by 3 bases and the J gene end by 6 bases; junction bases not matched to a gene: 8. The CDR3 spans 15 residues. The CDR3 here is CASSSRGQGAQPQHF. The CDR3 bases are TGTGCCAGCAGCTCCCGGGGGCAGGGGGCTCAGCCCCAGCATTTT.

The rearrangement links TRBV28 to TRBJ1-1, with 8 bases fitting TRBD1. The CDR3 is 17 amino acids. Per germline, CDR1 MDHEN and CDR2 SYDVKM. Losses at the gene ends were 4 bases for V and 6 bases for J; bases not matched to a gene: 16. DNA for the CDR3: TGTGCCAGCAGTTCCCCCTCGATGGCAGGGGGCACTTCTGAAGCTTTCTTT. Its translation: CASSSPSMAGGTSEAFF.

This clone appeared a single time. V and J are TRBV6-2 or TRBV6-3 and TRBJ1-2, with 7 bases matching TRBD1. V lost 5 bases and J lost 4; bases outside the gene matches: 7. The germline V gene has CDR1 MNHEY and CDR2 SVGEGT. The CDR3 loop spans 14 amino acids. CDR3 nucleotide sequence: TGTGCCAGCAGTGTACAGGGGAATCGCTATGGCTACACCTTC. Translated, it gives CASSVQGNRYGYTF.

The chain uses TRBV5-6 and TRBJ1-3; D gene ambiguous. Trimming cost V 4 bases and J 0 bases, with 14 bases left between them. This CDR3 has 16 residues. CDR1 is SGHDT and CDR2 is YYEEEE in the germline V gene. For the CDR3, the DNA is TGTGCCAGCAGCCCCGACCGGCGGAGCTCTGGAAACACCATATATTTT. This encodes CASSPDRRSSGNTIYF. The variable domain in full, with the rest retrieved from reference TRBV5-6 and TRBJ1-3, is DAGVTQSPTHLIKTRGQQVTLRCSPKSGHDTVSWYQQALGQGPQFIFQYYEEEERQRGNFPDRFSGHQFPNYSSELNVNALLLGDSALYLCASSPDRRSSGNTIYFGEGSWLTVV.

The chain employs TRBV2 and TRBJ1-1; a weak D match, TRBD1 (6 bases). Germline values: CDR1 SNHLY, CDR2 FYNNEI. The CDR3 extends over 15 amino acids. V lost 3 bases and J 1 base, leaving 12 bases between the germline ends. In DNA, the CDR3 is TGTGCCAGCAGTGAGGAGGGGGGGAGGAACACTGAAGCTTTCTTT. Translation gives CASSEEGGRNTEAFF.

V usage is TRBV30 and J usage is TRBJ1-1; TRBD1 agrees at 7 bases. Trimming removed 4 bases from V and 4 bases from J; junction bases left unmatched: 9. The CDR3 has 14 amino acids. Germline-derived CDR1 and CDR2 are GTSNPN and SVGIG (reference sequence). The CDR3 DNA sequence: TGTGCCTGGATTAAGACAGGGACAATCACTGAAGCTTTCTTT. It specifies CAWIKTGTITEAFF.

This clone was detected once. The chain employs TRBV5-1 and TRBJ2-5, with D possibly being TRBD2 (6 bases). The germline CDR1 and CDR2 sequences are SGHRS and YFSETQ. The CDR3 spans 13 residues. Trimming took 1 base from V and 4 from J, leaving 8 bases between them. CDR3 protein: CASSLRGGETQYF. The CDR3 DNA reads as TGCGCCAGCAGCTTGAGGGGAGGAGAGACCCAGTACTTC.

This clone was seen once. This rearrangement joins TRBV14 to TRBJ1-5; D is undetermined. V lost 4 bases, J lost 5 bases, and 9 bases lay in between. Germline V lookup: CDR1 SGHDN, CDR2 FVKESK. The CDR3 sequence is 13 residues long. The CDR3 DNA reads as TGTGCCAGCAGCCGGGCTATGGATCAGCCCCAGCATTTT. The encoded protein is CASSRAMDQPQHF. The full variable domain, with the rest looked up from reference TRBV14 and TRBJ1-5, is EAGVTQFPSHSVIEKGQTVTLRCDPISGHDNLYWYRRVMGKEIKFLLHFVKESKQDESGMPNNRFLAERTGGTYSTLKVQPAELEDSGVYFCASSRAMDQPQHFGDGTRLSIL.